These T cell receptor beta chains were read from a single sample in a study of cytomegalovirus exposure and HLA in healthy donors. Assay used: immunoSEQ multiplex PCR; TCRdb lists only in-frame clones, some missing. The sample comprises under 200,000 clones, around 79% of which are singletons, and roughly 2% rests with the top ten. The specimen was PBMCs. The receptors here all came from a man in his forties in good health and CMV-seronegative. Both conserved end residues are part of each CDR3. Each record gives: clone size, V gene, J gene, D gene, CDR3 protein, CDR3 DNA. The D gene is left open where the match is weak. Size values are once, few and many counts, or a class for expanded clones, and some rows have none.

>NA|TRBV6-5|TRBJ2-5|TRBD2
CASSYSSGMTWEQYF
TGTGCCAGCAGTTACTCTAGCGGGATGACTTGGGAGCAGTACTTC
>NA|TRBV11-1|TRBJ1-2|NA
CASSLSGNYGYTF
TGTGCCAGCAGCTTATCGGGGAACTATGGCTACACCTTC
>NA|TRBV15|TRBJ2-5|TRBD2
CATSRGLAGAETQYF
TGTGCCACCAGCAGAGGACTAGCGGGAGCTGAGACCCAGTACTTC
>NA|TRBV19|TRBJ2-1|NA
CASSNSPKSNEQFF
TGTGCCAGTAGTAATAGCCCCAAGAGCAATGAGCAGTTCTTC
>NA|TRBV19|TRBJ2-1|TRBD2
CASSISGRAGGGGIEQFF
TGTGCCAGTAGTATAAGCGGGAGGGCCGGAGGAGGAGGGATTGAGCAGTTCTTC
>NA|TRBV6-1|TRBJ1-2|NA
CASSEVRGRDNYGYTF
TGTGCCAGCAGTGAAGTTAGGGGCAGGGATAACTATGGCTACACCTTC
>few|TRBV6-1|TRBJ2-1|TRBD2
CASASGRGYEQFF
TGTGCCTCTGCGAGCGGGAGAGGGTATGAGCAGTTCTTC
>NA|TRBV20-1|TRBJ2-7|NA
CSAPRGYEQYF
TGCAGTGCCCCCCGAGGTTACGAGCAGTACTTC
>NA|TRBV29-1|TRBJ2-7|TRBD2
CSVSGTSGFYEQYF
TGCAGCGTTTCCGGGACTAGCGGCTTCTACGAGCAGTACTTC
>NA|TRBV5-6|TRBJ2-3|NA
CASSLQGTDTQYF
TGTGCCAGCAGCCTCCAGGGAACAGATACGCAGTATTTT
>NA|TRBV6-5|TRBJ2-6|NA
CASRMSGANVLTF
TGTGCCAGCAGGATGAGTGGGGCCAACGTCCTGACTTTC
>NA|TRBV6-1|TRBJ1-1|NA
CASSYHNEAFF
TGTGCCAGCAGTTATCACAACGAAGCTTTCTTT
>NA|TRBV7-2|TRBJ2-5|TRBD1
CASSRDRRQETQYF
TGTGCCAGCAGCCGGGACAGACGACAAGAGACCCAGTACTTC
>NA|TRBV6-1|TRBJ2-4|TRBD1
CASPRDRDIQYF
TGTGCCAGCCCTAGGGACAGGGACATTCAGTACTTC
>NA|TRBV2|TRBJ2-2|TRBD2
CASSKLAYTGELFF
TGTGCCAGCAGTAAACTAGCGTACACCGGGGAGCTGTTTTTT
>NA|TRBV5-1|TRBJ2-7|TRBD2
CASSLVVAGGEQYF
TGCGCCAGCAGCTTGGTGGTAGCGGGAGGCGAGCAGTACTTC
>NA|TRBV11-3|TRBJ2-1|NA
CASSSRGGPNEQFF
TGTGCCAGCAGCTCGAGGGGGGGTCCGAATGAGCAGTTCTTC
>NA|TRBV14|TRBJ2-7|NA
CASSLRSPTHEQYF
TGTGCCAGCAGCCTCCGGTCACCCACCCACGAGCAGTACTTC
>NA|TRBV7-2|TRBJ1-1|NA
CASSPRGGTEAFF
TGTGCCAGCAGCCCTAGGGGGGGCACTGAAGCTTTCTTT
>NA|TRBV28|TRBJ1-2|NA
CASSFMPGTISYTF
TGTGCCAGCAGTTTTATGCCCGGGACTATTAGCTACACCTTC
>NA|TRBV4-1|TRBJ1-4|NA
CASSQEGRGHEKLFF
TGCGCCAGCAGCCAAGAGGGAAGGGGCCATGAAAAACTGTTTTTT
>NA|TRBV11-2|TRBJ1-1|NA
CASSFKVQLNTEAFF
TGTGCTAGCAGCTTTAAGGTACAGCTGAACACTGAAGCTTTCTTT
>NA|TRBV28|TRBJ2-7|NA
CASSFGGDVYEQYF
TGTGCCAGCAGTTTCGGGGGAGATGTCTACGAGCAGTACTTC
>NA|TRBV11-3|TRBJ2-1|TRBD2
CASSYSRTSGRSYNEQFF
TGTGCCAGCAGCTACTCCCGGACTAGCGGGAGGTCCTACAATGAGCAGTTCTTC
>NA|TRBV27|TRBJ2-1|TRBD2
CASSLTSGLVYNEQFF
TGTGCCAGCAGTTTGACTAGCGGCCTTGTATACAATGAGCAGTTCTTC
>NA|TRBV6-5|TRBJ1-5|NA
CASSIRDSNQPQHF
TGTGCCAGCAGTATCCGGGATAGCAATCAGCCCCAGCATTTT